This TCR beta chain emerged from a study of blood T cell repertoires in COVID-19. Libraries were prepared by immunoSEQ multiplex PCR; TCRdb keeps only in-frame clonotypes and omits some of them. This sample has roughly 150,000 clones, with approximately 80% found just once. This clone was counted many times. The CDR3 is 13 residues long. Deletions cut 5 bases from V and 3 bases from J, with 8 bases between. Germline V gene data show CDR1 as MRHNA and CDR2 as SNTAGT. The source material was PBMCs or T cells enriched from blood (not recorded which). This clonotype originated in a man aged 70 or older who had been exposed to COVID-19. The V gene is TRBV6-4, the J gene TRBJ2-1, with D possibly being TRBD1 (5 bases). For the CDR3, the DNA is TGTGCCAGCAGTTCGACAGACTACAATGAGCAGTTCTTC. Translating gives CASSSTDYNEQFF.